Below, 19 T cell receptor beta chains from the same sample are listed, as sequenced in a study of OX40 agonist ivuxolimab in advanced cancers. Clones were read by immunoSEQ multiplex PCR, and TCRdb kept only the in-frame ones, dropping some. The sample carries approximately 60,000 clones, 65% to 85% recorded once. The sequences come from CD4+ or CD8+ T cells sorted from blood, collected in a trial of the OX40 agonist ivuxolimab. Receptors were obtained from an adult with an advanced solid tumor such as melanoma, head and neck, liver or kidney cancer.

The chain carries TRBV5-1 and TRBJ2-7, with 10 nucleotides matching TRBD1. The germline gives CDR1 SGHRS, CDR2 YFSETQ. The trim removed 0 bases at V and 0 bases at J, leaving 9 bases unmatched. This CDR3 is 18 amino acids long. CDR3 sequence reads: CASSLAGTGVTFSYEQYF. The CDR3 region has the DNA TGCGCCAGCAGCTTGGCAGGGACAGGGGTTACCTTCTCCTACGAGCAGTACTTC.

V and J are TRBV6-1 and TRBJ2-3; 7 nucleotides line up with TRBD1. CDR1 and CDR2 (germline): MNHNS, SASEGT. The length of the CDR3 is 15 residues. With V trimmed by 8 bases and J by 2 bases, 10 bases remained unmatched. CDR3 protein: CASSGGQDITDTQYF. The CDR3 DNA follows: TGTGCCAGCTCCGGCGGACAGGATATCACAGATACGCAGTATTTT.

This clone was found once. The gene calls are TRBV5-6 and TRBJ1-4; 9 positions agree with TRBD1. V gave up 4 bases and J gave up 8 bases; unmatched junction bases: 9. Per the germline V gene, CDR1 is SGHDT and CDR2 is YYEEEE. CDR3 length: 15 amino acids. This CDR3 is CASSPTGTGREKLFF. The CDR3 DNA reads as TGTGCCAGCAGCCCTACCGGGACAGGGAGGGAAAAACTGTTTTTT.

This clone turned up a few times. CDR3 DNA: TGTGCCAGCAGTGTGACAGGGGGCACTAGCACAGATACGCAGTATTTT. It yields the protein CASSVTGGTSTDTQYF. The chain couples TRBV27 to TRBJ2-3; 10 positions match TRBD1. This CDR3 is built from 16 residues. V was pared by 5 bases and J by 0 bases, with 5 bases of the junction left unmatched. Germline CDR1 MNHEY, CDR2 SMNVEV (reference sequence).

In its sample, this clone is medium-sized. The same CDR3 can be traced to other DNA sequences in this sample. The rearrangement joins TRBV27 to TRBJ2-7; TRBD1 agrees at 9 bases. With V trimmed by 5 bases and J by 4 bases, 3 bases remained unmatched. This CDR3 region has 13 residues. Germline-derived CDR1 and CDR2 are MNHEY and SMNVEV (reference sequence). CDR3 coding DNA: TGTGCCAGCAGTGACAGGGGGTTTTACGAGCAGTACTTC. This codes for CASSDRGFYEQYF.

The rearrangement joins TRBV7-2 to TRBJ1-2; 11 positions match TRBD1. Germline V lookup: CDR1 SGHTA, CDR2 FQGNSA. The CDR3 consists of 13 residues. The V and J ends lost 5 bases and 7 bases, in that order; junction bases with no gene match: 3. Written as DNA, the CDR3 is TGTGCCAGCAGCCGGACAGGGGGCTTTGGCTACACCTTC. Protein product: CASSRTGGFGYTF.

The chain links TRBV6-1 to TRBJ1-1; 9 positions match TRBD1. CDR3 length equals 14 residues. The V gene's germline CDR1 is MNHNS and CDR2 SASEGT. The V gene end was trimmed by 5 bases and the J gene end by 6 bases; junction bases not matched to a gene: 7. The CDR3 loop reads CASSPDRGRPEAFF. DNA for the CDR3: TGTGCCAGCAGTCCGGACAGGGGAAGGCCTGAAGCTTTCTTT.

V is TRBV27 and J is TRBJ1-2, with D possibly matching TRBD1 (6 bases). Trimming shortened V by 2 bases and J by 0 bases, and 25 bases separated the two germline ends. The CDR3 consists of 20 residues. Germline lookup yields CDR1 MNHEY and CDR2 SMNVEV (reference sequence). The CDR3 DNA follows: TGTGCCAGCAGTTTACTCAGGGACAATCCCCTAGAGGGTTCTAACTATGGCTACACCTTC. Translating it yields CASSLLRDNPLEGSNYGYTF.

In this sample, this clone turned up a few times. The chain employs TRBV13 and TRBJ2-7; either TRBD1 or TRBD2 may supply D (5 bases each). V lost 0 bases and J 0 bases, leaving 12 bases between the germline ends. This CDR3 is built from 16 residues. From germline, CDR1 is PRHDT and CDR2 FYEKMQ (reference sequence). CDR3 residues: CASSLGLEDISYEQYF. The CDR3 DNA follows: TGTGCCAGCAGCTTAGGGCTGGAGGACATCTCCTACGAGCAGTACTTC.

The chain recombines TRBV11-2 with TRBJ2-1; 9 bases are shared with TRBD1. V shed 4 bases and J 4 bases; nucleotides not matched to a gene: 5. This CDR3 is built from 15 residues. From germline, CDR1 is SGHAT and CDR2 FQNNGV. Written as DNA, the CDR3 is TGTGCCAGCAGCTCTGACAGGGGGGGATACAATGAGCAGTTCTTC. Its translation is CASSSDRGGYNEQFF.

This clone was seen more than once but under ten times. This chain links TRBV6-6 with TRBJ1-1; D is uncertain. Trimming removed 7 bases at V and 3 bases at J, with 15 bases between. Germline loops: CDR1 MNHNY, CDR2 SVGAGI (reference sequence). The CDR3 covers 14 residues. CDR3 region: CASTLGGVDTEAFF. The CDR3 DNA reads TGTGCCAGCACCTTAGGCGGGGTGGACACTGAAGCTTTCTTT.

A single count supports this clone. V gene TRBV7-9 combines with J gene TRBJ2-5; D gene uncertain. V was trimmed by 6 bases and J by 5 bases, leaving 13 bases between them. This CDR3 contains 13 residues. CDR1 and CDR2 (germline): SEHNR, FQNEAQ (reference sequence). The CDR3 bases are TGTGCCAGCAGACTTCCCGGAAGGGAGACCCAGTACTTC. Translating it yields CASRLPGRETQYF.

The V gene is TRBV28, the J gene TRBJ1-3; D not certain. This CDR3 region has 14 residues. Trimming removed 1 base from V and 3 bases from J, with 7 bases in between. In germline, CDR1 is MDHEN, CDR2 SYDVKM. As DNA, the CDR3 is TGTGCCAGCAGTTTATATACAGTTGGAAACACCATATATTTT. Its translation: CASSLYTVGNTIYF. The full variable domain, its missing parts supplied by reference TRBV28 and TRBJ1-3, is DVKVTQSSRYLVKRTGEKVFLECVQDMDHENMFWYRQDPGLGLRLIYFSYDVKMKEKGDIPEGYSVSREKKERFSLILESASTNQTSMYLCASSLYTVGNTIYFGEGSWLTVV.

The V and J genes are TRBV9 and TRBJ2-3, with a possible D match to TRBD1 (6 bases). Germline values: CDR1 SGDLS, CDR2 YYNGEE. Trimming removed 3 bases from V and 2 bases from J, with 16 bases in between. The CDR3 sequence is 16 residues long. CDR3 DNA sequence: TGTGCCAGCAGCGCGTTGGGGGCGTTTGTCACAGATACGCAGTATTTT. Protein product: CASSALGAFVTDTQYF.

This clone was recorded once. The CDR3 DNA follows: TGCAGTGCTTCTACCCAGCCCCAGCATTTT. Translating it yields CSASTQPQHF. J is TRBJ1-5 and V is TRBV20-1, with unresolved D. Germline-derived CDR1 and CDR2 are DFQATT and SNEGSKA (reference sequence). The CDR3 covers 10 residues. Trimming took off 5 bases at V and 7 bases at J, with 6 bases between the two ends.

The CDR3 coding sequence is TGTGCCAGCTCACCTATAACAGGGGATGGCACTGAAGCTTTCTTT. It translates to CASSPITGDGTEAFF. The V and J genes are TRBV18 and TRBJ1-1, with 7 bases fitting TRBD1. V gave up 3 bases and J gave up 4 bases; unmatched junction bases: 8. Germline CDR1 is KGHSH and CDR2 is LQKENI. This CDR3 comprises 15 residues.

This sequence joins TRBV15 and TRBJ1-3; D not certain. V shed 3 bases and J shed 2 bases, with 14 bases lying between them. CDR3 length equals 16 residues. CDR1 LNHNV and CDR2 YYDKDF come from the germline V gene (reference sequence). The CDR3 DNA follows: TGTGCCACCAGCAGGGCAATCGCAGACCCTGGAAACACCATATATTTT. It specifies CATSRAIADPGNTIYF.

The V and J genes are TRBV27 and TRBJ2-1, with 12 bases matching TRBD2. Germline CDR1 reads MNHEY; CDR2 reads SMNVEV (reference sequence). J gave up 7 bases and V 5 bases, and 3 bases lay outside the gene matches. The CDR3 loop spans 14 amino acids. The chain's CDR3 is CASSGTSGSNEQFF. Here the CDR3 DNA reads TGTGCCAGCAGTGGGACTAGCGGGTCTAATGAGCAGTTCTTC.

The table lists this clone with a count of one. The chain joins TRBV7-9 to TRBJ2-6; D is undetermined. With 5 bases removed from V and 0 bases from J, the gap between germline ends came to 11 bases. Germline loops: CDR1 SEHNR, CDR2 FQNEAQ (reference sequence). This CDR3 has 16 residues. The CDR3 region has the DNA TGTGCCAGCAGCCCGAACCTAGGCTCTGGGGCCAACGTCCTGACTTTC. It is translated as CASSPNLGSGANVLTF.